The 27 T cell receptor beta chains given below trace back to one sample, sequenced in a study of Ad26.COV2.S vaccination and SARS-CoV-2 variants. The treatment is: over 15 received Ad26.COV2.S at low or high dose, single or two shots; 5 received placebo; per-sample allocation not given. Vaccine and placebo recipients were sampled on day 63 after the first injection. Sequencing used immunoSEQ multiplex PCR; TCRdb keeps in-frame clones, though not all of them. This table holds 430,000 or so clones, roughly 90% found once. The sequencing here drew on peripheral blood, taken in a trial of Ad26.COV2.S vaccine versus placebo. Receptors originate from a person between 18 and 65 years old who received the Ad26.COV2.S COVID-19 vaccine or a placebo.

This clone occurred once. V and J are TRBV19 and TRBJ2-2; D may be TRBD1 (7 bases). This CDR3 is 14 amino acids long. Trimming removed 5 bases from V and 3 bases from J, with 10 bases in between. CDR1 LNHDA and CDR2 SQIVND come from the germline V gene (reference sequence). CDR3 in amino acids: CASSPGGYTGELFF. The CDR3 nucleotides read TGTGCCAGTAGTCCAGGGGGGTACACCGGGGAGCTGTTTTTT.

In DNA, the CDR3 is TGTGCCAGCAGCGTAGACAGCAGCGGACACGAGCAGTACTTC. Translating it yields CASSVDSSGHEQYF. This chain joins TRBV9 and TRBJ2-7, with a weak D call TRBD2 (5 bases). Trimming cost V 0 bases and J 5 bases, with 12 bases left between them. The CDR3 contains 14 residues. CDR1 and CDR2 from the germline V gene are SGDLS and YYNGEE.

The rearrangement joins TRBV5-1 to TRBJ2-5, with TRBD2 matching 8 bases. The germline V gene encodes CDR1 SGHRS and CDR2 YFSETQ. The length of the CDR3 is 16 residues. V was pared by 0 bases and J by 3 bases, with 7 bases of the junction left unmatched. The CDR3 sequence is CASSLVGGAGEETQYF. CDR3 bases: TGCGCCAGCAGCTTGGTGGGTGGAGCGGGGGAAGAGACCCAGTACTTC. The whole variable domain, remainder taken from reference TRBV5-1 and TRBJ2-5, is KAGVTQTPRYLIKTRGQQVTLSCSPISGHRSVSWYQQTPGQGLQFLFEYFSETQRNKGNFPGRFSGRQFSNSRSEMNVSTLELGDSALYLCASSLVGGAGEETQYFGPGTRLLVL.

The chain joins TRBV5-1 to TRBJ2-5, with a tentative D call TRBD2 (5 bases). Deletions cut 0 bases from V and 2 bases from J, with 8 bases between. The CDR3 spans 14 residues. The germline gives CDR1 SGHRS, CDR2 YFSETQ. CDR3: CASSLVGAQETQYF. The CDR3 region has the DNA TGCGCCAGCAGCTTGGTGGGAGCTCAAGAGACCCAGTACTTC.

This chain connects TRBV7-9 to TRBJ1-1; TRBD1 matches at 7 bases. Losses at the gene ends were 5 bases for V and 0 bases for J; bases not matched to a gene: 12. CDR1 and CDR2 (germline): SEHNR, FQNEAQ (reference sequence). The CDR3 has 17 amino acids. CDR3 in DNA: TGTGCCAGCAGCCACCTGGGACAGTCAACTTTGAACACTGAAGCTTTCTTT. Translation gives CASSHLGQSTLNTEAFF.

Points on this clone: The sample carries other DNA sequences with the same CDR3. V gene TRBV5-1 combines with J gene TRBJ1-2; 9 bases line up with TRBD1. The ends lost 3 bases at V and 1 base at J; junction bases unmatched: 1. Germline V gives CDR1 SGHRS, CDR2 YFSETQ. The CDR3 has 14 residues. CDR3 loop: CASSSGQGNYGYTF. DNA of the CDR3: TGCGCCAGCAGCTCGGGACAGGGTAACTATGGCTACACCTTC.

The chain employs TRBV14 and TRBJ2-2; D perhaps matches TRBD2 (5 bases). The V end was cut by 5 bases, the J end by 4 bases, with 14 bases between. This CDR3 is 15 amino acids long. The germline CDR1 and CDR2 sequences are SGHDN and FVKESK. CDR3 coding DNA: TGTGCCAGCAGCGGCCTCCGGGAACCCACCGGGGAGCTGTTTTTT. It translates to CASSGLREPTGELFF.

The chain has TRBV2 and TRBJ2-7; possibly TRBD2 for D (6 bases). CDR1 and CDR2 (germline): SNHLY, FYNNEI. Trimming took 8 bases from V and 3 from J, leaving 14 bases between them. The length of the CDR3 is 13 residues. CDR3 nucleotides: TGTGCCAGCCGAAGGGACTTTAGCTACGAGCAGTACTTC. Translated: CASRRDFSYEQYF.

The chain has TRBV18 and TRBJ2-7; possibly TRBD2 for D (6 bases). V gave up 3 bases and J gave up 9 bases, with 21 bases separating them. This CDR3 spans 15 amino acids. Germline-derived CDR1 and CDR2 are KGHSH and LQKENI. The CDR3 coding sequence is TGTGCCAGCTCACCTCCCGGGACCCGCGAGGGAGGGCAGTACTTC. Translating gives CASSPPGTREGGQYF.

This chain connects TRBV6-5 to TRBJ2-7; possibly TRBD1 for D (5 bases). The germline gives CDR1 MNHEY, CDR2 SVGAGI. Trimming cost V 4 bases and J 1 base, with 11 bases left between them. The CDR3 has 14 residues. The CDR3 DNA reads as TGTGCCAGCAGTTCAACAGGCTCTTCCTACGAGCAGTACTTC. Translation gives CASSSTGSSYEQYF.

The rearrangement uses TRBV6-4 and TRBJ2-3; D remains unclear. CDR3 length: 14 residues. Trimming shortened V by 4 bases and J by 1 base, and 9 bases separated the two germline ends. Looked up from germline, CDR1 is MRHNA and CDR2 is SNTAGT. The CDR3: CASSVSRGTDTQYF. The CDR3 nucleotides read TGTGCCAGCAGTGTTAGTAGGGGCACAGATACGCAGTATTTT.

V usage is TRBV23-1 and J usage is TRBJ2-7; possibly TRBD2 for D (6 bases). TRBV23-1 is an ORF for which the function is uncertain. The CDR3 length is 18 residues. V lost 4 bases to trimming and J lost 0 bases, with 22 bases between them. Written as DNA, the CDR3 is TGCGCCAGCAGTCGCGTACGAGATCCGGGAGCCCTCTCCTACGAGCAGTACTTC. It codes for CASSRVRDPGALSYEQYF.

This chain uses TRBV1 with TRBJ1-5; TRBD1, the D gene given by the table, was not confirmed from the DNA. TRBV1 represents a pseudogene. The CDR3 has 16 amino acids. In DNA, the CDR3 is TGCACCAGCAGCCAAGAGAGGACAGGGGGAAATCAGCCCCAGCATTTT. It is translated as CTSSQERTGGNQPQHF.

The chain couples TRBV4-3 to TRBJ2-7; D is unresolved. The CDR3 spans 18 residues. The germline V gene encodes CDR1 LGHNA and CDR2 YSLEER. Trimming took 1 base from V and 2 from J, leaving 21 bases between them. The CDR3 sequence: CASSQGVVSETLPYEQYF. CDR3 nucleotides: TGCGCCAGCAGCCAAGGGGTAGTGTCTGAGACTCTACCCTACGAGCAGTACTTC.

This chain connects TRBV24-1 to TRBJ2-2, with a possible D match to TRBD1 (6 bases). The CDR3 runs to 15 residues. Germline-derived CDR1 and CDR2 are KGHDR and SFDVKD. The V end lost 1 base, the J end lost 7 bases, and 12 bases lay between the germline ends. The CDR3 DNA is TGTGCCACCAGTGATTTCAACAGGGAATACGGGGAGCTGTTTTTT. It is translated as CATSDFNREYGELFF.

The chain links TRBV5-1 to TRBJ1-6; D not resolved. V gave up 4 bases and J gave up 9 bases, with 14 bases separating them. The CDR3 loop spans 14 amino acids. Germline CDR1 reads SGHRS; CDR2 reads YFSETQ. In nucleotides, the CDR3 is TGCGCCAGCAGCCCCGGGGAGGGTACTTCACCCCTCCACTTT. This codes for CASSPGEGTSPLHF.

The chain carries TRBV19 and TRBJ1-6; the match to TRBD1 covers 9 bases. The V gene's germline CDR1 is LNHDA and CDR2 SQIVND (reference sequence). The CDR3 extends over 15 amino acids. After removal of 3 bases from V and 7 bases from J, the junction contained 4 bases not matched to a gene. CDR3 sequence: CASSMGQGGNSPLHF. The DNA for the CDR3 is TGTGCCAGTAGTATGGGACAGGGTGGGAATTCACCCCTCCACTTT.

V and J are TRBV18 and TRBJ1-3, with 7 bases fitting TRBD1. This CDR3 comprises 17 residues. Trimming at V came to 2 bases and at J to 0 bases, leaving 7 bases not matched to a gene. Germline CDR1 KGHSH, CDR2 LQKENI. CDR3 nucleotide sequence: TGTGCCAGCTCACCATTGGGACAGACCAGCTCTGGAAACACCATATATTTT. This encodes CASSPLGQTSSGNTIYF.

The chain employs TRBV5-1 and TRBJ1-1; D unclear. Trimming pared 4 bases from V and 4 bases from J, leaving 14 bases between. The CDR3 covers 14 residues. CDR1 and CDR2 (germline): SGHRS, YFSETQ. DNA for the CDR3: TGCGCCAGCAGCCGGGCAGCGGGAGGCACTGAAGCTTTCTTT. Protein sequence: CASSRAAGGTEAFF.

This sequence joins TRBV6-5 and TRBJ2-1; 7 bases are a match to TRBD2. J gave up 10 bases and V 6 bases, and 12 bases lay outside the gene matches. Germline CDR1 is MNHEY and CDR2 is SVGAGI. The CDR3 totals 14 residues. As DNA, the CDR3 is TGTGCCAGCAGCCGAACCACTCGGGGGGAAGAGCAGTTCTTC. It is translated as CASSRTTRGEEQFF.

The chain uses TRBV30 and TRBJ1-2; 7 bases align to TRBD1. The V gene's germline CDR1 is GTSNPN and CDR2 SVGIG (reference sequence). V shed 6 bases, J shed 4 bases, and the junction held 2 bases outside the gene matches. The CDR3 runs 11 residues. The CDR3 nucleotides read TGTGCCTGCGGGACAGTCTATGGCTACACCTTC. This sequence encodes CACGTVYGYTF.

The chain combines TRBV3-1 (or the pseudogene TRBV3-2) with TRBJ2-7; the D gene is possibly TRBD1 (6 bases). Germline lookup yields CDR1 LGHDT and CDR2 YNNKEL (reference sequence). The CDR3 contains 13 residues. Trimming stripped 5 bases from V and 2 bases from J, with 10 bases between. CDR3 residues: CASSTGQPYEQYF. DNA for the CDR3: TGTGCCAGCAGCACCGGACAGCCCTACGAGCAGTACTTC.

With regard to this clone: Mismatch with germline at one junction end may stem from a read error. The chain recombines TRBV7-7 with TRBJ1-5, with TRBD1 matching over 8 bases. Germline V gives CDR1 SSHAT, CDR2 FNYEAQ (reference sequence). The CDR3 contains 19 residues. CDR3 in DNA: TGTGCTAGCAGCTTAGCGGCTTCTTGGGACAGGTATAGCAATCAGCCCCAGCATTTT. It specifies CASSLAASWDRYSNQPQHF.

This clone has just one count. This chain uses TRBV2 with TRBJ1-4; D is undetermined. The CDR3 covers 12 residues. CDR1 SNHLY and CDR2 FYNNEI come from the germline V gene. V shed 6 bases and J shed 8 bases, with 10 bases lying between them. CDR3 coding DNA: TGTGCCAGCAGGGGTACTGGGGAAAAACTGTTTTTT. Translating gives CASRGTGEKLFF.

V gene TRBV14 combines with J gene TRBJ2-5; TRBD1 matches 7 bases. The ends lost 4 bases at V and 5 bases at J; junction bases unmatched: 7. CDR3 length: 14 residues. Germline-derived CDR1 and CDR2 are SGHDN and FVKESK. The chain's CDR3 is CASSPGQIAETQYF. The CDR3 bases are TGTGCCAGCAGCCCGGGACAGATCGCTGAGACCCAGTACTTC.

This clone was detected only a few times. The chain combines TRBV27 with TRBJ2-2, with D unclear. V lost 0 bases and J 5 bases, leaving 10 bases between the germline ends. Germline values: CDR1 MNHEY, CDR2 SMNVEV (reference sequence). The CDR3 is 15 residues long. CDR3 DNA: TGTGCCAGCAGTTTATCGCAGCCTCGGACCGGGGAGCTGTTTTTT. It codes for CASSLSQPRTGELFF.

This sequence joins TRBV7-6 and TRBJ2-7, with D tentatively TRBD2 (5 bases). Trimming cost V 3 bases and J 1 base, with 7 bases left between them. Germline loops: CDR1 SGHVS, CDR2 FNYEAQ. This CDR3 is built from 13 residues. Written as DNA, the CDR3 is TGTGCCAGCAGCTTTAGCGCGTCCTACGAGCAGTACTTC. Protein: CASSFSASYEQYF.